The 13 T cell receptor beta chains reported below all come from one sample, sequenced in a study of blood T cell repertoires in COVID-19. This table comes from immunoSEQ multiplex PCR, and its TCRdb copy is limited to in-frame clones, with some not included. The table lists some 64,000 clones, roughly 80% of them singletons. The sequencing sample was made of peripheral blood. The receptors originated from a man in his sixties with COVID-19, enrolled during active disease.

The table lists this clone with a count of one. The chain is built from TRBV19 and TRBJ2-1; 10 bases align to TRBD1. With V trimmed by 5 bases and J by 5 bases, 6 bases remained unmatched. Germline values: CDR1 LNHDA, CDR2 SQIVND (reference sequence). CDR3 length equals 15 residues. Here the CDR3 DNA reads TGTGCCAGTAGTGTTGACAGGGGGCAGGACAATGAGCAGTTCTTC. This gives the protein CASSVDRGQDNEQFF. Full variable domain (outside the CDR3, taken from reference TRBV19 and TRBJ2-1): DGGITQSPKYLFRKEGQNVTLSCEQNLNHDAMYWYRQDPGQGLRLIYYSQIVNDFQKGDIAEGYSVSREKKESFPLTVTSAQKNPTAFYLCASSVDRGQDNEQFFGPGTRLTVL.

V and J are TRBV2 and TRBJ1-1; D ambiguous. The CDR3 runs to 14 residues. CDR1 and CDR2 (germline): SNHLY, FYNNEI. With 3 bases removed from V and 0 bases from J, the gap between germline ends came to 8 bases. CDR3 in amino acids: CASSDGGMNTEAFF. CDR3 nucleotides: TGTGCCAGCAGTGACGGAGGAATGAACACTGAAGCTTTCTTT.

The rearrangement links TRBV10-3 to TRBJ1-5; D possibly corresponds to TRBD1 (6 bases). V was trimmed by 0 bases and J by 7 bases, leaving 10 bases between them. Germline V gene data show CDR1 as ENHRY and CDR2 as SYGVKD. The CDR3 is made up of 14 amino acids. The CDR3 protein is CAISESGGRQPQHF. CDR3 DNA sequence: TGTGCCATCAGTGAGTCGGGGGGGCGGCAGCCCCAGCATTTT.

The chain recombines TRBV19 with TRBJ1-5; D is uncertain. Trimming pared 5 bases from V and 1 base from J, leaving 12 bases between. The CDR3 has 15 amino acids. Germline CDR1 LNHDA, CDR2 SQIVND (reference sequence). The DNA of the CDR3 is TGTGCCAGTAGTTCGGGAGTGGCGAGCAATCAGCCCCAGCATTTT. Translating it yields CASSSGVASNQPQHF.

This chain uses TRBV27 with TRBJ2-1; 15 bases are shared with TRBD2. Germline assignment: CDR1 MNHEY and CDR2 SMNVEV (reference sequence). V shed 9 bases, J shed 2 bases, and the junction held 5 bases outside the gene matches. The CDR3 loop spans 16 amino acids. CDR3 region: CASRWTSGGAYNEQFF. The CDR3 DNA follows: TGTGCCAGTCGGTGGACTAGCGGGGGGGCCTACAATGAGCAGTTCTTC.

CDR3 sequence (DNA): TGTGCCAGCAGCTTCGCAGGGGGAGAAACTGAAGCTTTCTTT. The encoded protein is CASSFAGGETEAFF. V gene TRBV11-2 combines with J gene TRBJ1-1; 7 bases align to TRBD1. Trimming at V came to 3 bases and at J to 5 bases, leaving 6 bases not matched to a gene. The CDR3 is made up of 14 amino acids. Germline loops: CDR1 SGHAT, CDR2 FQNNGV.

The V call is TRBV19, the J call TRBJ1-1; possibly TRBD1 for D (5 bases). The CDR3 length is 14 residues. Germline lookup yields CDR1 LNHDA and CDR2 SQIVND (reference sequence). V lost 7 bases and J 5 bases, leaving 17 bases between the germline ends. The CDR3 is CASILLPGETEAFF. CDR3 bases: TGTGCCAGTATACTCCTACCGGGGGAGACTGAAGCTTTCTTT. The whole variable domain, filled in from reference TRBV19 and TRBJ1-1, reads DGGITQSPKYLFRKEGQNVTLSCEQNLNHDAMYWYRQDPGQGLRLIYYSQIVNDFQKGDIAEGYSVSREKKESFPLTVTSAQKNPTAFYLCASILLPGETEAFFGQGTRLTVV.

This clone showed up many times. This sequence joins TRBV11-2 and TRBJ2-3, with D unclear. This CDR3 comprises 14 residues. Germline lookup yields CDR1 SGHAT and CDR2 FQNNGV. V lost 3 bases, J lost 2 bases, and 9 bases lay in between. CDR3 sequence: CASSLAVLTDTQYF. The DNA of the CDR3 is TGTGCCAGCAGCTTGGCGGTCCTCACAGATACGCAGTATTTT.

This chain connects TRBV7-9 to TRBJ1-2, with TRBD1 as a possible D gene (5 bases). The germline CDR1 and CDR2 sequences are SEHNR and FQNEAQ (reference sequence). V lost 7 bases and J lost 2, with 17 bases in between. The CDR3 totals 15 residues. CDR3 bases: TGTGCCAGCAACGACCTTGGGGGGGACAACTATGGCTACACCTTC. Its translation: CASNDLGGDNYGYTF.

J is TRBJ1-6 and V is TRBV28, with D possibly TRBD1 on 5 matching bases. The germline CDR1 and CDR2 sequences are MDHEN and SYDVKM. The CDR3 covers 12 residues. V was pared by 5 bases and J by 8 bases, with 7 bases between. The CDR3 DNA reads as TGTGCCAGCAGTGTCAGGGATTCACCCCTCCACTTT. Protein sequence: CASSVRDSPLHF.

This sequence joins TRBV28 and TRBJ1-1, with TRBD1 as a possible D gene (6 bases). The CDR3 runs 15 residues. V was shortened by 6 bases and J by 2 bases, with 16 bases between the two germline ends. Germline CDR1 and CDR2: MDHEN and SYDVKM. DNA for the CDR3: TGTGCCAGCAGAAGCCCGGCAGGGGCAAACACTGAAGCTTTCTTT. It specifies CASRSPAGANTEAFF.

The genes are TRBV5-4 and TRBJ2-3; no clear D gene. V lost 4 bases, J lost 0 bases, and 15 bases lay in between. Germline values: CDR1 SGHNT, CDR2 YYREEE (reference sequence). The CDR3 has 16 amino acids. CDR3 region: CASSRFIEASTDTQYF. As DNA, the CDR3 is TGTGCCAGCAGCCGTTTTATAGAGGCTAGCACAGATACGCAGTATTTT.

Only one count was recorded for this clone. The J gene is TRBJ1-1, the V gene TRBV7-9; possible D gene TRBD1, 6 bases. The CDR3 contains 13 residues. V was trimmed by 2 bases and J by 8 bases, leaving 12 bases between them. Germline CDR1 and CDR2: SEHNR and FQNEAQ (reference sequence). In DNA, the CDR3 is TGTGCCAGCAGCTTAATTGCGGGGGGCGAAGCTTTCTTT. Its protein is CASSLIAGGEAFF.